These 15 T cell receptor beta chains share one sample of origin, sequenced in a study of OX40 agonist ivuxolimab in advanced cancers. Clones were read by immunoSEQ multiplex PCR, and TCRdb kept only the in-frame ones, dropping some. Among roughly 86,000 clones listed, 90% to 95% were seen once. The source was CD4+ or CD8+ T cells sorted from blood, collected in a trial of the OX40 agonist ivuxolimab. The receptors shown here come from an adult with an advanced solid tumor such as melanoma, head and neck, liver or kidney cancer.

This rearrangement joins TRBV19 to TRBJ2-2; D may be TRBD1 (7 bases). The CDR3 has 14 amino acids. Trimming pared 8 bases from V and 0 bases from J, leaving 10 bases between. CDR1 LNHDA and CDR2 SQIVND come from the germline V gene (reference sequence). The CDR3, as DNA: TGTGCCAGTGGGGGGACAGCGAACACCGGGGAGCTGTTTTTT. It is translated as CASGGTANTGELFF.

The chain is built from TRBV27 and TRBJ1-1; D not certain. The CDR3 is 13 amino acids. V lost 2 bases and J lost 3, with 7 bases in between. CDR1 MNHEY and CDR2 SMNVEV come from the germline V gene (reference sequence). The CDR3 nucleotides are TGTGCCAGCAGTTTAATGGGTGACACTGAAGCTTTCTTT. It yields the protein CASSLMGDTEAFF.

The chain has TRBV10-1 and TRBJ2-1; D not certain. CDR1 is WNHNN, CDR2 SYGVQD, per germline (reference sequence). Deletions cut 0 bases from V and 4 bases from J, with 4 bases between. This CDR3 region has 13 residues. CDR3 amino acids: CASSESGYNEQFF. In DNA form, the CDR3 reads TGCGCCAGCAGTGAGTCGGGTTACAATGAGCAGTTCTTC.

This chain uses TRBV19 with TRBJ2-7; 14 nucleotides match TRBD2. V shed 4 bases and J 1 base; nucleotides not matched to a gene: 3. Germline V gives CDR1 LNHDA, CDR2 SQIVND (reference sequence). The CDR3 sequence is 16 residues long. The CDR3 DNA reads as TGTGCCAGTAGTAGAGGACTAGCGGGAGGATCCTACGAGCAGTACTTC. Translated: CASSRGLAGGSYEQYF.

This CDR3 reads CASSTGQGTDQPQHF. CDR3 coding DNA: TGTGCCAGCAGCACGGGACAGGGGACGGATCAGCCCCAGCATTTT. The V gene is TRBV6-6, the J gene TRBJ1-5; 10 bases agree with TRBD1. J was trimmed by 5 bases and V by 6 bases; bases with no gene match: 7. The germline V gene has CDR1 MNHNY and CDR2 SVGAGI (reference sequence). This CDR3 comprises 15 residues.

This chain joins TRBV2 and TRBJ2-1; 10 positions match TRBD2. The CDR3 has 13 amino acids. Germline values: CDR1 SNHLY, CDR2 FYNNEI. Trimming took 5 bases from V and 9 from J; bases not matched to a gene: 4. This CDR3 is CASSQREGIEQFF. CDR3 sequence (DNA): TGTGCCAGCAGTCAGCGGGAGGGGATTGAGCAGTTCTTC.

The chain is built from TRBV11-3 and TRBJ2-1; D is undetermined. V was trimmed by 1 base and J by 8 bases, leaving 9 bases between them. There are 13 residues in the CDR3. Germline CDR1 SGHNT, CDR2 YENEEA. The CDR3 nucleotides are TGTGCCAGCAGCTTAGGCTTTCTAGATGAGCAGTTCTTC. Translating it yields CASSLGFLDEQFF.

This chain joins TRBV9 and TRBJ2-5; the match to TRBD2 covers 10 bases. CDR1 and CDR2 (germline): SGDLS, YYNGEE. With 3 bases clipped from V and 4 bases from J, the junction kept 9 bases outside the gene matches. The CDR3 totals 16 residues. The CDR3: CASSAMDLAGVETQYF. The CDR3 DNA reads TGTGCCAGCAGCGCGATGGACCTAGCGGGAGTAGAGACCCAGTACTTC. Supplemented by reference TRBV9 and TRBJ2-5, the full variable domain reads DSGVTQTPKHLITATGQRVTLRCSPRSGDLSVYWYQQSLDQGLQFLIQYYNGEERAKGNILERFSAQQFPDLHSELNLSSLELGDSALYFCASSAMDLAGVETQYFGPGTRLLVL.

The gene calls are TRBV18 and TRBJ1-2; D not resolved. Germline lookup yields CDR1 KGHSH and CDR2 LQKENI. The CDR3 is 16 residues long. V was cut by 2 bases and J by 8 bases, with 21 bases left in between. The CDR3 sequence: CASSPNPGLDSGGYTF. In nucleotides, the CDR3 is TGTGCCAGCTCACCAAATCCGGGCCTCGATTCGGGAGGCTACACCTTC.

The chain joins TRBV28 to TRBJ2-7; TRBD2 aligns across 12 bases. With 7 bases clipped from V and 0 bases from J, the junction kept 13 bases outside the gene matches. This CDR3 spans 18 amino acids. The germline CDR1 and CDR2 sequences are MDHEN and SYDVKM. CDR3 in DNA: TGTGCCAGCACTTCCTTCGGGCTAGCGGGAGGGAGCTCCTACGAGCAGTACTTC. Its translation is CASTSFGLAGGSSYEQYF.

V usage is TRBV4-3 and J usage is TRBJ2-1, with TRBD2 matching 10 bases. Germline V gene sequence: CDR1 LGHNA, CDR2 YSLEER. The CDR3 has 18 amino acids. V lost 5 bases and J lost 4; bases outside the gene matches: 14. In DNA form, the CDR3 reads TGCGCCAGCAGCTTCGGGCTAGCGGGGGAAGCCTCTTACAATGAGCAGTTCTTC. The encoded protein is CASSFGLAGEASYNEQFF.

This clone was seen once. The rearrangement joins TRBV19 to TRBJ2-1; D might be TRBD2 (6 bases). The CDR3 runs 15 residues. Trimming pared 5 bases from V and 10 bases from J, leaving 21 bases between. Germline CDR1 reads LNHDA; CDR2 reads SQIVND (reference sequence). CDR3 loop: CASSAWGTLEREQFF. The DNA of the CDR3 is TGTGCCAGTAGTGCCTGGGGGACTCTTGAGAGGGAGCAGTTCTTC.

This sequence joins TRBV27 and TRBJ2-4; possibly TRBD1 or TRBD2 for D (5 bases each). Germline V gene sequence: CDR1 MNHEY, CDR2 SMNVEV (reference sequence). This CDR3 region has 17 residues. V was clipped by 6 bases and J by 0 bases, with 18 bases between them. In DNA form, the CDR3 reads TGTGCCAGCAGCCGGGACGGACGGTACCTAGCCAAAAACATTCAGTACTTC. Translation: CASSRDGRYLAKNIQYF.

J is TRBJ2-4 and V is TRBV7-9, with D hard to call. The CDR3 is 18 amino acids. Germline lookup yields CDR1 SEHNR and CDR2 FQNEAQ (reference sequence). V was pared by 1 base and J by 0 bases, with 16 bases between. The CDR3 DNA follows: TGTGCCAGCAGCTTAGGGCCAACAAGCTCACTAGCCAAAAACATTCAGTACTTC. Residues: CASSLGPTSSLAKNIQYF.

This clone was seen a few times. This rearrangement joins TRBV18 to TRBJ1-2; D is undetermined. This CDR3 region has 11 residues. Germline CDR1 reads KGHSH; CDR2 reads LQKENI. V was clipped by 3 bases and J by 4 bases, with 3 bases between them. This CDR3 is CASSPSYGYTF. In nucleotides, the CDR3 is TGTGCCAGCTCACCGAGCTATGGCTACACCTTC.